This paragraph covers one T cell receptor beta chain sequence. The data were obtained in a study of blood T cell repertoires in COVID-19. Study-wide background: Spain, Italy and the United States supplied samples that represented acute and convalescent COVID-19.

Data came from immunoSEQ multiplex PCR; TCRdb stores just in-frame clones and leaves some out. Of about 400,000 clones listed, more than 75% are singletons. The CDR3 has 19 residues. Trimming stripped 1 base from V and 4 bases from J, with 22 bases between. Germline lookup yields CDR1 SEHNR and CDR2 FQNEAQ (reference sequence). This TCR was recovered from a human donor in a cohort sampled during active COVID-19. The chain couples TRBV7-9 to TRBJ2-2, with D perhaps matching TRBD1 (6 bases). What was sequenced was peripheral blood. As DNA, the CDR3 is TGTGCCAGCAGCTTAGGTCGTAGGATCGGGACATTTTTCACCGGGGAGCTGTTTTTT. Its translation is CASSLGRRIGTFFTGELFF.